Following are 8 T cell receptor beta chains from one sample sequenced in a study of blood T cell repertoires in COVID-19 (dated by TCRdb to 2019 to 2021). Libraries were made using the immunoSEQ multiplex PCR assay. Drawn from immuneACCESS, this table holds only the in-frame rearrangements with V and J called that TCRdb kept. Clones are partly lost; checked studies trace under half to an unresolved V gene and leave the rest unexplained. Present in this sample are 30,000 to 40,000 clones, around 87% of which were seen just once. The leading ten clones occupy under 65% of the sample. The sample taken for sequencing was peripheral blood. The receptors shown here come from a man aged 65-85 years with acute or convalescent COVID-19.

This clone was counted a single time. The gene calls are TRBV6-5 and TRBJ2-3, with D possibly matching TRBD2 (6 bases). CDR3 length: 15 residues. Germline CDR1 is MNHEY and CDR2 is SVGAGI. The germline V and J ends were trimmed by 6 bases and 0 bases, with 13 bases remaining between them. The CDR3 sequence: CASRGPGTSTDTQYF. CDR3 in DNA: TGTGCCAGCAGAGGCCCCGGGACTAGCACAGATACGCAGTATTTT.

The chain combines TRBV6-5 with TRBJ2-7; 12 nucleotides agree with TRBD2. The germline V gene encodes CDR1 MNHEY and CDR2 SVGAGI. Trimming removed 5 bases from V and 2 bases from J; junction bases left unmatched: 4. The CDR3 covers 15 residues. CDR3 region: CASSKTSGSPYEQYF. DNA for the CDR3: TGTGCCAGCAGTAAGACTAGCGGGAGCCCCTACGAGCAGTACTTC.

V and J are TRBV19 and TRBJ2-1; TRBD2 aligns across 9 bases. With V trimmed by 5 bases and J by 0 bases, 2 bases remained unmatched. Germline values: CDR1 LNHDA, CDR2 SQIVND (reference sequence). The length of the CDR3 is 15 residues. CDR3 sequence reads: CASSASGNSYNEQFF. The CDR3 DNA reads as TGTGCCAGTAGTGCTAGCGGGAACTCCTACAATGAGCAGTTCTTC.

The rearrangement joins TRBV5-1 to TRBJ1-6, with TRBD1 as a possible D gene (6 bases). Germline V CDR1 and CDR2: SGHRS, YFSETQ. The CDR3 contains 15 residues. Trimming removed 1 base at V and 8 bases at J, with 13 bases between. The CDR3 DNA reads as TGCGCCAGCAGCTTGCGGCAGGGGAACGATTCACCCCTCCACTTT. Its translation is CASSLRQGNDSPLHF.

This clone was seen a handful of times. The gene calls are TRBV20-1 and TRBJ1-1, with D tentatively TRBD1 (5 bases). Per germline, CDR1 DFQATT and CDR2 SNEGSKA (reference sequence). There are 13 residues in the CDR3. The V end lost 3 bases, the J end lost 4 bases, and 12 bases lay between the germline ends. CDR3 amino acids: CSASMVRGTEAFF. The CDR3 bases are TGCAGTGCTAGTATGGTTAGGGGCACTGAAGCTTTCTTT.

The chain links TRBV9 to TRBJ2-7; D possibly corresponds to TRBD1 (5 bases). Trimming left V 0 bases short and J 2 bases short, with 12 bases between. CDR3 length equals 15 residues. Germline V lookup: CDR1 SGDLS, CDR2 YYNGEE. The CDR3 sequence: CASSVGVQATYEQYF. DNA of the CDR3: TGTGCCAGCAGCGTAGGTGTACAGGCAACCTACGAGCAGTACTTC.

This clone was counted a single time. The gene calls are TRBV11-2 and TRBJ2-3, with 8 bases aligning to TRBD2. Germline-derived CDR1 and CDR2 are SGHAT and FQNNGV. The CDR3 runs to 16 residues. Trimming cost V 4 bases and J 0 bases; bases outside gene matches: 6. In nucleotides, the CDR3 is TGTGCCAGCAGCTCCTTAGCGGGGCTGAGCACAGATACGCAGTATTTT. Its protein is CASSSLAGLSTDTQYF.

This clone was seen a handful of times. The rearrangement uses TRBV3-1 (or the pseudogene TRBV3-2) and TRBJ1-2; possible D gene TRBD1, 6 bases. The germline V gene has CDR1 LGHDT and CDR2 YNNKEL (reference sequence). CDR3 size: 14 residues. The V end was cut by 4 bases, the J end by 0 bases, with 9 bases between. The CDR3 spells CASSPRGPNYGYTF. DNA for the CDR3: TGTGCCAGCAGCCCCAGGGGCCCTAACTATGGCTACACCTTC.